This TCR beta chain appears in the sequencing data of a study of T-cell memory formation after mild COVID-19 (dated by TCRdb to about 2021). With respect to the entire study: Most TCR sequence clusters were specific to one of the two donors. In a couple of donors, T-cell clones that expanded and contracted after mild COVID-19 were followed by sequencing TCRalpha and TCRbeta repertoires longitudinally. Two young, previously healthy adult volunteers made up the cohort, one male and one female.

The paper's findings and limits, for the study overall: The second-wave clones that peaked on day 37 were not confirmed to be SARS-CoV-2 specific. Only two mild cases were covered in the study, and larger cohorts including severe cases with pre-infection samples were considered necessary. Clones that contracted from day 15 to 85 showed balanced CD4/CD8 phenotypes, whereas a second wave of clones that expanded from day 15 to 37 leaned towards CD4+. Contracting CD4+ clones turned up mainly in the CM and EM memory subsets, whereas EMRA was where CD8+ clones were enriched. Some responding clones were detected in pre-infection memory, suggesting pre-existing cross-reactive memory T cells joined the SARS-CoV-2 response.

As to this clonotype: Its recognized antigen is unknown. At one end, the junction sequence differs from germline, possibly due to a read error.

Looking up the germline V gene yields CDR1 SQVTM and CDR2 ANQGSEA. Spanning cysteine to phenylalanine, the CDR3 consists of 11 amino acids. Of all the DNA, just the CDR3 is kept, 33 bases in frame from base 1. Ficoll-Paque density gradient centrifugation was used to isolate PBMCs. TCRdb shows the sequencer as Illumina NovaSeq 6000. cDNA libraries for TCRalpha and TCRbeta were prepared by 5'RACE using constant-segment primers, with sample barcodes and unique molecular identifiers added. Trizol reagent was used to extract RNA from every sample. Libraries were amplified in two PCR steps, with a second sample barcode and Illumina TruSeq adapters added in the second step. Sequencing of the libraries was done on an Illumina NovaSeq, producing 2 x 150 bp paired-end reads. The authors' pipeline ran thus. Reads were demultiplexed and collapsed into UMI-guided consensus sequences with migec v1.2.7. Using mixcr v2.1.11, the UMI consensuses were aligned to TRA and TRB V and J templates and assembled into clonotypes. A clonotype was counted as expanded or contracted only if both edgeR and NoisET called the change significant, with noise models trained on biological replicates. For edgeR calls, the cutoffs were a false discovery rate-adjusted p below 0.01 and a log2 fold-change threshold of 1. As an exploratory analysis of dynamics, max-normalized trajectories of the 1000 most abundant clonotypes were examined by PCA with hierarchical clustering. Separately sequenced CD4+ and CD8+ repertoires were used to assign the CD4 or CD8 phenotype of responding clones. In-frame beta chains were kept once TCRdb had trimmed the public reads at Q25 with fastp and called clones with MiXCR. Here each entry gathers all rows of one CDR3 protein and keeps the most common genes and DNA. TCRdb, rather than the study authors, made the V and J calls. Recorded for this sample are about 250,000 distinct CDR3 sequences; roughly 18% of them occurred a single time. The top ten clones comprise 20% to 25% of the sample.

Material for sequencing was PBMCs or a T cell subset sorted from them (not recorded which). The V and J segments used are TRBV29-1 and TRBJ2-5; D gene: possibly TRBD2, on 6 matching bases. The receptor was isolated from a man aged 18 to 30 who had mild COVID-19 (a few samples of this study predate the infection). The sample titles of this study are shuffled in the database, so cell type and time point are left out; the donor was told from shared clones. CDR3 loop: CSTRDLLAHYF. The nucleotide sequence reads TGCAGCACTCGGGACTTACTGGCCCATTACTTC.